This T cell receptor (beta chain) emerged from a study of blood T cell repertoires in COVID-19. Study background: Sample material is recorded as cDNA or gDNA derived from T cells, B-cell-depleted T cells, or PBMCs.

The authors' processing: Using reference gene primer amplification, nucleated cell counts were estimated. Libraries were prepared by immunoSEQ multiplex PCR; TCRdb keeps only in-frame clonotypes and omits some of them. The DNA was the basis for D and trimming; V, J and clone size are from that table. The sample records approximately 210,000 clones, about 84% being singletons. Sequencing used PBMCs or T cells enriched from blood (not recorded which). The receptor's source is a man in his thirties or forties with acute COVID-19.

CDR3 DNA: TGTGCCAGCAGTTACTCTCCTAGCGGGGCCTACAATGAGCAGTTCTTC. It encodes CASSYSPSGAYNEQFF. The chain carries TRBV6-5 and TRBJ2-1; 9 positions match TRBD2. Germline assignment: CDR1 MNHEY and CDR2 SVGAGI. The CDR3 has 16 amino acids. Losses at the gene ends were 0 bases for V and 2 bases for J; bases not matched to a gene: 2.